This TCR beta chain was sequenced during a study of CD8+CD57+ T cells in acquired aplastic anemia. In the study overall: Mean DNA quantity obtained from sorted CD4+ and CD8+ cells was 2.5 to 4 ug. Healthy CD8+ samples averaged approximately 9.9 million reads. Study-level points and caveats: The same twenty-nine CD8+ CDR3 sequences occurred in patients and in controls. CD8+ Simpson's diversity in patients was not significantly different from that in controls.

This CDR3 has 13 amino acids. Germline loops: CDR1 SGHTA, CDR2 FQGNSA. V lost 4 bases, J lost 5 bases, and 8 bases lay in between. This clonotype was recorded at least ten times. Its target is not known. Researchers used genomic DNA as the template to profile TCR beta VDJ and CDR3. TCRdb independently ran MiXCR on the reads; one entry per CDR3 protein. The table includes some 200,000 distinct CDR3 sequences, roughly 35% detected once. The chain couples TRBV7-2 to TRBJ1-4, with D possibly TRBD1 on 6 matching bases. The TCR sequence derives from a human donor in good health, serving as a control. What was sequenced was sorted CD4+, CD8+, or CD8+CD57+ T cells (not recorded which) from PBMCs. CDR3 sequence (DNA): TGTGCCAGCAGCTCCGGACAGAATGAAAAACTGTTTTTT. Protein sequence: CASSSGQNEKLFF.